This passage covers 22 T cell receptor beta chains from one sample sequenced in a study of response to subunit inactivated influenza vaccine. TCRdb recomputed calls from the RT-PCR reads with MiXCR, one row per CDR3 protein. The data contain around 790,000 distinct CDR3 sequences, about 20% of them singletons. Here the sequenced sample was PBMCs from blood, taken about 5 days after vaccination. Receptor source: a middle-aged man who received an inactivated influenza vaccine.

This clonotype came up a few times. V is TRBV29-1 and J is TRBJ1-2; D unclear. CDR3 length: 11 residues. V lost 1 base to trimming and J lost 5 bases, with 5 bases between them. The germline V gene encodes CDR1 SQVTM and CDR2 ANQGSEA. The CDR3 DNA is TGCAGCGTTGAAGGCAGTTATGGCTACACCTTC. It codes for CSVEGSYGYTF.

The chain uses TRBV5-1 and TRBJ2-7; D may be TRBD2 (6 bases). Germline values: CDR1 SGHRS, CDR2 YFSETQ. V was trimmed by 4 bases and J by 5 bases, leaving 19 bases between them. The CDR3 is 15 amino acids. The CDR3 DNA follows: TGCGCCAGCAGCCTCGGGAGTCCCCTTATGAACGAGCAGTACTTC. Translated: CASSLGSPLMNEQYF.

The chain combines TRBV12-3 or TRBV12-4 with TRBJ2-7, with 9 bases identical to TRBD1. The trim removed 7 bases at V and 5 bases at J, leaving 15 bases unmatched. The CDR3 consists of 16 residues. This CDR3 is CASTPPNRGRLHEQYF. The CDR3 DNA reads TGTGCCAGCACCCCTCCGAACAGGGGGCGCCTTCACGAGCAGTACTTC.

The J gene is TRBJ1-2, the V gene TRBV29-1; TRBD1 is a possible D gene (6 bases). With 2 bases removed from V and 7 bases from J, the gap between germline ends came to 11 bases. Germline-derived CDR1 and CDR2 are SQVTM and ANQGSEA. The CDR3 covers 12 residues. The chain's CDR3 is CSVEIQGRGYTF. CDR3 DNA: TGCAGCGTTGAAATACAGGGCCGTGGCTACACCTTC.

V gene TRBV7-9 combines with J gene TRBJ2-3, with 9 bases aligning to TRBD2. The CDR3 is made up of 14 amino acids. In germline, CDR1 is SEHNR, CDR2 FQNEAQ (reference sequence). V lost 1 base and J lost 7; bases outside the gene matches: 3. CDR3 region: CASSLGGLAHTQYF. The CDR3 DNA sequence: TGTGCCAGCAGCTTAGGCGGACTAGCGCATACGCAGTATTTT. The full variable domain, in which reference TRBV7-9 and TRBJ2-3 provide the parts outside the CDR3, is DTGVSQNPRHKITKRGQNVTFRCDPISEHNRLYWYRQTLGQGPEFLTYFQNEAQLEKSRLLSDRFSAERPKGSFSTLEIQRTEQGDSAMYLCASSLGGLAHTQYFGPGTRLTVL.

The DNA for the CDR3 is TGCAGTGCTAGGTGGGCGGATAACTACGAGCAGTACTTC. Translated: CSARWADNYEQYF. The chain couples TRBV20-1 to TRBJ2-7, with D unclear. Germline CDR1 DFQATT, CDR2 SNEGSKA (reference sequence). V was cut by 3 bases and J by 3 bases, with 12 bases left in between. CDR3 length: 13 residues.

This clonotype turned up a few times. This chain connects TRBV20-1 to TRBJ2-7; D perhaps matches TRBD2 (6 bases). V was clipped by 1 base and J by 6 bases, with 13 bases between them. There are 13 residues in the CDR3. Germline V gene data show CDR1 as DFQATT and CDR2 as SNEGSKA (reference sequence). CDR3 nucleotide sequence: TGCAGTGCTAGAGGGGGGGTGTCGGGCGAGCAGTACTTC. It translates to CSARGGVSGEQYF.

The rearrangement joins TRBV28 to TRBJ2-3; possibly TRBD1 for D (5 bases). Per germline, CDR1 MDHEN and CDR2 SYDVKM. Deletions cut 5 bases from V and 7 bases from J, with 13 bases between. This CDR3 has 13 residues. CDR3 sequence reads: CASSPPREHTQYF. CDR3 nucleotide sequence: TGTGCCAGCAGTCCCCCCAGGGAACATACGCAGTATTTT. The whole variable domain, filled in from reference TRBV28 and TRBJ2-3, reads DVKVTQSSRYLVKRTGEKVFLECVQDMDHENMFWYRQDPGLGLRLIYFSYDVKMKEKGDIPEGYSVSREKKERFSLILESASTNQTSMYLCASSPPREHTQYFGPGTRLTVL.

The rearrangement joins TRBV7-9 to TRBJ2-5; no reliable D call. V was cut by 4 bases and J by 5 bases, with 11 bases left in between. The CDR3 totals 13 residues. Per germline, CDR1 SEHNR and CDR2 FQNEAQ (reference sequence). Here the CDR3 DNA reads TGTGCCAGCAGCTCGCGTCTGATGGAGACCCAGTACTTC. Translated: CASSSRLMETQYF.

The chain recombines TRBV9 with TRBJ1-1; 9 bases agree with TRBD1. CDR3 length: 13 residues. Germline V CDR1 and CDR2: SGDLS, YYNGEE. V lost 0 bases and J lost 8; bases outside the gene matches: 2. DNA for the CDR3: TGTGCCAGCAGCGTAGACAGGGGGCCGGAAGCTTTCTTT. Translating it yields CASSVDRGPEAFF.

The table lists this clonotype with a few counts. CDR3 amino acids: CSARVAGTPTREQFF. DNA for the CDR3: TGCAGTGCTAGGGTCGCGGGCACACCGACTCGGGAGCAGTTCTTC. The chain links TRBV20-1 to TRBJ2-1; D is possibly TRBD2 (5 bases). This CDR3 region has 15 residues. The V end was cut by 3 bases, the J end by 10 bases, with 22 bases between. Germline-derived CDR1 and CDR2 are DFQATT and SNEGSKA (reference sequence).

J is TRBJ2-1 and V is TRBV29-1; TRBD1 is a possible D gene (6 bases). Germline CDR1 is SQVTM and CDR2 is ANQGSEA. The germline V and J ends were trimmed by 5 bases and 3 bases, with 11 bases remaining between them. The CDR3 length is 13 residues. The CDR3 protein is CSVQGIYYNEQFF. The CDR3 DNA is TGCAGCGTTCAGGGGATCTACTACAATGAGCAGTTCTTC.

V gene TRBV11-2 combines with J gene TRBJ2-6; possibly TRBD2 for D (6 bases). There are 19 residues in the CDR3. In germline, CDR1 is SGHAT, CDR2 FQNNGV. Trimming took off 5 bases at V and 2 bases at J, with 22 bases between the two ends. CDR3 nucleotides: TGTGCCAGCAGCACCAGACTAGTCTCCGTCAGTGCTGGGGCCAACGTCCTGACTTTC. This translates into CASSTRLVSVSAGANVLTF.

This clonotype was counted between two and nine times. This chain connects TRBV10-3 to TRBJ1-2, with 10 bases that match TRBD1. J was trimmed by 8 bases and V by 6 bases; bases with no gene match: 12. From germline, CDR1 is ENHRY and CDR2 SYGVKD. The length of the CDR3 is 15 residues. CDR3 sequence (DNA): TGTGCCATCAGATCCGGGACAGGGGATATAGGGGGCTACACCTTC. Translated: CAIRSGTGDIGGYTF.

J is TRBJ2-5 and V is TRBV21-1; the table's D call, TRBD2, was not checked against the DNA. TRBV21-1 is assigned pseudogene status. The CDR3 has 16 amino acids. CDR3 sequence: CASSKGASGSQETQYF. CDR3 nucleotide sequence: TGTGCCAGCAGCAAAGGGGCTAGCGGGAGCCAAGAGACCCAGTACTTC.

V is TRBV14 and J is TRBJ2-5, with D maybe TRBD1 (5 bases). This CDR3 spans 12 amino acids. The V end was cut by 6 bases, the J end by 7 bases, with 12 bases between. The germline CDR1 and CDR2 sequences are SGHDN and FVKESK. CDR3 sequence (DNA): TGTGCCAGCAGTTCAGGGATGGGGACCCAGTACTTC. Translated: CASSSGMGTQYF.

V is TRBV3-1 and J is TRBJ2-1; 8 bases fit TRBD2. J gave up 4 bases and V 0 bases, and 8 bases lay outside the gene matches. Germline loops: CDR1 LGHDT, CDR2 YNNKEL (reference sequence). The CDR3 has 17 amino acids. Here the CDR3 reads CASSQDLRGGIYNEQFF. The CDR3 DNA sequence: TGTGCCAGCAGCCAAGATCTCCGGGGGGGAATTTACAATGAGCAGTTCTTC.

The chain links TRBV11-2 to TRBJ2-5, with unresolved D. Germline CDR1 is SGHAT and CDR2 is FQNNGV. V gave up 0 bases and J gave up 2 bases, with 13 bases separating them. This CDR3 has 16 residues. CDR3 sequence: CASSLDWLGGQETQYF. DNA of the CDR3: TGTGCCAGCAGCTTAGATTGGCTTGGCGGTCAAGAGACCCAGTACTTC.

The chain recombines TRBV4-3 with TRBJ2-6, with D possibly matching TRBD1 (6 bases). Germline lookup yields CDR1 LGHNA and CDR2 YSLEER. With 1 base removed from V and 2 bases from J, the gap between germline ends came to 18 bases. The CDR3 sequence is 19 residues long. The CDR3 nucleotides are TGCGCCAGCAGCCAAGGTCTCACTCTTACAGGGACTGGGGCCAACGTCCTGACTTTC. It translates to CASSQGLTLTGTGANVLTF.

This clonotype showed up just a few times. The J gene is TRBJ2-3, the V gene TRBV20-1; 12 nucleotides match TRBD2. Losses at the gene ends were 0 bases for V and 0 bases for J; bases not matched to a gene: 10. The CDR3 consists of 19 residues. Germline V lookup: CDR1 DFQATT, CDR2 SNEGSKA (reference sequence). The CDR3 nucleotides read TGCAGTGCTAGAGATTTAGGACTAGCGGGGACTACTAGCACAGATACGCAGTATTTT. Protein: CSARDLGLAGTTSTDTQYF.

In this sample, this clonotype turned up a few times. This chain links TRBV4-2 with TRBJ1-4; D possibly corresponds to TRBD1 (6 bases). V was cut by 0 bases and J by 5 bases, with 16 bases left in between. Germline V gene lookup returns CDR1 LGHNA and CDR2 YNFKEQ. This CDR3 has 17 residues. CDR3 sequence (DNA): TGTGCCAGCAGCCAAGAGTCATGGGGAACAGGGAATGAAAAACTGTTTTTT. Its translation: CASSQESWGTGNEKLFF.

The V and J genes are TRBV7-2 and TRBJ2-7; D tentatively reads TRBD1 or TRBD2 (7 bases each). The ends were cut back, 5 bases at V and 2 bases at J, with 16 bases in the middle. The CDR3 is made up of 15 amino acids. CDR1 and CDR2 (germline): SGHTA, FQGNSA. Written as DNA, the CDR3 is TGTGCCAGCAGCGTAGGACTAGGGGGCCCCTACGAGCAGTACTTC. Its translation is CASSVGLGGPYEQYF.